The TCR beta chain described here comes from a study of technical replicates of blood from four donors. The CDR3 is 19 residues long. Trimming at V came to 5 bases and at J to 0 bases, leaving 14 bases not matched to a gene. The germline CDR1 and CDR2 sequences are SGHVS and FNYEAQ. Method: immunoSEQ multiplex PCR; TCRdb's copy keeps in-frame clones and lacks some. The data show 65,000 to 90,000 clones, with around 93% seen just once and less than 0.3% held by the top ten. What was sequenced was T cells isolated from PBMCs. The receptor was derived from a human donor in good health. V and J are TRBV7-6 and TRBJ2-2, with 8 nucleotides matching TRBD1. The CDR3 sequence: CASSRWVQGGLSNTGELFF. The DNA for the CDR3 is TGTGCCAGCAGCCGATGGGTACAGGGGGGACTTTCGAACACCGGGGAGCTGTTTTTT.